The present T cell receptor beta chain was sequenced within a study of T cells in Graves' hyperthyroidism and ophthalmopathy. TCR beta CDR3 regions were amplified from RNA. HTBI primers were used for first-round RT-PCR of the TCR CDR3. One entry per CDR3 protein, called by TCRdb with MiXCR from the multiplex PCR reads. In the table there are about 740,000 distinct CDR3 sequences, around 15% of which are singletons. This clonotype was seen only a few times. Germline V CDR1 and CDR2: SGHVS, FQNEAQ. J was trimmed by 2 bases and V by 2 bases; bases with no gene match: 7. The CDR3 runs 17 residues. Sequencing was carried out using blood. The V call is TRBV7-8, the J call TRBJ2-1; TRBD2 matches at 9 bases. The sequence came from a woman younger than 30 with Graves' hyperthyroidism. CDR3 protein: CASSLTPGLAPYNEQFF. CDR3 nucleotide sequence: TGTGCCAGCAGCTTAACCCCGGGACTAGCACCCTACAATGAGCAGTTCTTC.